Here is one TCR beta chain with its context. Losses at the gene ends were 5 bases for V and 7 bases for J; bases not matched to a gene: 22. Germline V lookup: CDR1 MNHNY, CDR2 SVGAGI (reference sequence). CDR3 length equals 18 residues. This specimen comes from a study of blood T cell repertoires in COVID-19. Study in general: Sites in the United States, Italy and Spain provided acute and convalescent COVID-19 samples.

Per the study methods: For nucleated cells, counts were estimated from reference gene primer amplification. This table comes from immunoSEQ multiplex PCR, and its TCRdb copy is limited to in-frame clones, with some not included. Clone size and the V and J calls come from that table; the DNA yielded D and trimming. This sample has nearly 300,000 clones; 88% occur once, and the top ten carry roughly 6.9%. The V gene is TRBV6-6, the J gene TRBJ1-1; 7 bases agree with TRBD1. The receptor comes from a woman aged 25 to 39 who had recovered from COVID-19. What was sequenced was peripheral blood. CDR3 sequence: CASSPSRLSQGERDEAFF. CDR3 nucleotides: TGTGCCAGCAGTCCGTCACGGCTTAGTCAGGGGGAGAGGGATGAAGCTTTCTTT.